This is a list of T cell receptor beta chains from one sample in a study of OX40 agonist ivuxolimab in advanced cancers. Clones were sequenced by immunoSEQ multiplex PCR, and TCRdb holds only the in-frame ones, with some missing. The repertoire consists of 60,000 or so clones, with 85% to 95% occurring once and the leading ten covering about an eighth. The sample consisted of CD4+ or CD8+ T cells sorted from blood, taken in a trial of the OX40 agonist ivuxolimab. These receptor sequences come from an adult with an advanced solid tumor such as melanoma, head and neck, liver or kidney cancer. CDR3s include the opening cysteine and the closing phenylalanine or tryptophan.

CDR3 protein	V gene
CASSSWTGGREKLFF	TRBV27
CASSELRGYQETQYF	TRBV25-1
CSVIGSAIKETQYF	TRBV29-1
CASSQDWGAKNIQYF	TRBV7-3
CASSLEGKGYTF	TRBV5-6
CASSPGRSYEQYF	TRBV19
CASTTGGYDEQFF	TRBV11-1
CASSDQVSNTGELFF	TRBV27
CASSPGNTEAFF	TRBV18
CASSLAHGAHTSYNEQFF	TRBV11-2
CASSLLGQESYNEQFF	TRBV7-9
CATQHRGLDSPLHF	TRBV15
CASSLFPGGTDTQYF	TRBV11-1
CASSLTPTHSTDTQYF	TRBV11-1
CAWNLAGSYNEQFF	TRBV30
CASSLALADSSYNEQFF	TRBV7-8
CASSQGVRGVVYGYTF	TRBV4-2
CASSSRDRVYEQYF	TRBV7-9
CASKSSGQEKYF	TRBV2
CACTTVGRTGELFF	TRBV2
CASHRGAGAGELFF	TRBV30
CATSRVEEQYF	TRBV15